The 7 T cell receptor beta chains below come from one sample, sequenced in a study of T cell responses to AZD1222 COVID-19 vaccine. Profiling relied on immunoSEQ multiplex PCR, and the TCRdb table lists in-frame clones only, not all of them. In the table there are 180,000 or so clones, about 86% of which are singletons. The sequencing used peripheral blood, collected on day 0 of AZD1222 vaccination. Receptors were obtained from an adult in good health.

The V gene is TRBV6-6, the J gene TRBJ2-3; D may be TRBD2 (5 bases). The CDR3 has 14 residues. In germline, CDR1 is MNHNY, CDR2 SVGAGI (reference sequence). V dropped 5 bases and J dropped 4 bases, with 13 bases sitting between them. The chain's CDR3 is CASSTLGGPDTQYF. CDR3 DNA sequence: TGTGCCAGCAGTACGCTCGGAGGTCCAGATACGCAGTATTTT.

The chain combines TRBV7-6 with TRBJ2-5; D is perhaps TRBD2 (5 bases). This CDR3 is 15 amino acids long. Germline assignment: CDR1 SGHVS and CDR2 FNYEAQ. The V and J ends lost 1 base and 1 base respectively, with 10 bases between them. CDR3 in DNA: TGTGCCAGCAGCTTAGGGCGGACTCTCCAAGAGACCCAGTACTTC. Translated: CASSLGRTLQETQYF.

The chain joins TRBV19 to TRBJ2-2, with 7 positions matching TRBD1. V shed 4 bases and J 9 bases; nucleotides not matched to a gene: 8. From germline, CDR1 is LNHDA and CDR2 SQIVND (reference sequence). This CDR3 has 14 residues. Here the CDR3 DNA reads TGTGCCAGTAGTACCCTCCGACAGGGTTGGGAGCTGTTTTTT. Translation: CASSTLRQGWELFF.

The chain recombines TRBV5-1 with TRBJ2-2; 8 nucleotides line up with TRBD2. Germline V gene data show CDR1 as SGHRS and CDR2 as YFSETQ. The CDR3 extends over 16 amino acids. V shed 0 bases and J 5 bases; nucleotides not matched to a gene: 6. CDR3 protein: CASSLVSGASTGELFF. CDR3 nucleotide sequence: TGCGCCAGCAGCTTGGTTAGCGGGGCCTCTACCGGGGAGCTGTTTTTT.

This clone is termed medium-sized. V is TRBV6-4 and J is TRBJ2-2, with D perhaps matching TRBD1 (5 bases). This CDR3 has 15 residues. V shed 0 bases and J shed 4 bases, with 9 bases lying between them. Germline assignment: CDR1 MRHNA and CDR2 SNTAGT. The DNA for the CDR3 is TGTGCCAGCAGTGACTCTCAGCAGGGCACCGGGGAGCTGTTTTTT. Amino acids: CASSDSQQGTGELFF.

Here the CDR3 DNA reads TGTGCCAGCAGCAAAGCTGACAGCTACGAGCAGTACTTC. Translating gives CASSKADSYEQYF. This chain joins TRBV21-1 and TRBJ2-7; the table's D gene call, TRBD1, was not cross checked with the DNA. TRBV21-1 is reported as a pseudogene. The CDR3 runs 13 residues.

This clone was seen more than once but under ten times. The chain combines TRBV7-9 with TRBJ1-2; weak D call: TRBD1 (5 bases). Germline CDR1 SEHNR, CDR2 FQNEAQ (reference sequence). The ends were cut back, 2 bases at V and 6 bases at J, with 13 bases in the middle. The length of the CDR3 is 14 residues. In DNA form, the CDR3 reads TGTGCCAGCAGCTTACAGCAGGGAGTGGATGGCTACACCTTC. This codes for CASSLQQGVDGYTF.